This entry features one T cell receptor beta chain sequence. The sample contains more than one DNA sequence encoding this CDR3. The source of the sample is a study of OX40 agonist ivuxolimab in advanced cancers. Study in general: Patients received the agonistic anti-OX40 (CD134) antibody ivuxolimab.

Germline assignment: CDR1 ENHRY and CDR2 SYGVKD. CDR3 size: 14 residues. Trimming left V 3 bases short and J 0 bases short, with 6 bases between. Method: immunoSEQ multiplex PCR; TCRdb's copy keeps in-frame clones and lacks some. The table lists tens of thousands of clones, around 86% of them singletons. The sample consisted of CD4+ or CD8+ T cells sorted from blood, taken in a trial of the OX40 agonist ivuxolimab. The chain carries TRBV10-3 and TRBJ1-3; D remains unclear. The receptor was derived from an adult with an advanced solid tumor such as melanoma, head and neck, liver or kidney cancer. The CDR3 loop reads CAISDRSSGNTIYF. The CDR3 DNA reads as TGTGCCATCAGTGACAGGAGCTCTGGAAACACCATATATTTT.